This T cell receptor beta chain was recorded in a study of a mutant IDH1 vaccine in newly diagnosed glioma. Study background: Vaccine administration was initiated 4-6 weeks following radiotherapy alone, or with temozolomide cycles. Treated patients, roughly 60% male and roughly 38% female, averaged about 40 years of age.

Time point specified: week 5, during vaccination. The study gave 300 ug of mutant IDH1 20-mer peptide per vaccine dose, with topical imiquimod. Repertoires were generated with immunoSEQ multiplex PCR, while TCRdb's copy carries only in-frame clones and drops some. Of about 26,000 clones detected, more than 60% appear once; the ten largest clones hold 6% to 8%. As concerns this clone: Its antigen is undetermined.

CDR3 size: 11 residues. CDR1 and CDR2 from the germline V gene are SGDLS and YYNGEE. V was shortened by 1 base and J by 5 bases, with 2 bases between the two germline ends. The TCR comes from a man in his forties with glioma. Some clones in this sample may be carry-over from other donors' samples. The V gene is TRBV9, the J gene TRBJ2-3, with D unclear. The sample consisted of PBMCs, taken from a glioma patient whose treatment included an IDH1 peptide vaccine. The CDR3 loop reads CASSVKDTQYF. DNA of the CDR3: TGTGCCAGCAGCGTAAAAGATACGCAGTATTTT.